This TCR beta chain was captured in a study of cytomegalovirus exposure and HLA in healthy donors. In the PCR, 60 Vbeta and 13 Jbeta primers were used. Sequencing used immunoSEQ multiplex PCR; TCRdb keeps in-frame clones, though not all of them. The repertoire holds 130,000 to 150,000 clones, over 60% seen once, with roughly 1.2% in the top ten. The germline V gene encodes CDR1 LNHDA and CDR2 SQIVND (reference sequence). CDR3 length equals 13 residues. With 10 bases removed from V and 4 bases from J, the gap between germline ends came to 16 bases. Sequencing used PBMCs. This sequence was found in a male donor in good health and CMV-seropositive. The chain combines TRBV19 with TRBJ1-1; TRBD1 is a possible D gene (5 bases). CDR3 bases: TGTGCCACCTCCTGGGGGGGGAGCACTGAAGCTTTCTTT. Its translation: CATSWGGSTEAFF.